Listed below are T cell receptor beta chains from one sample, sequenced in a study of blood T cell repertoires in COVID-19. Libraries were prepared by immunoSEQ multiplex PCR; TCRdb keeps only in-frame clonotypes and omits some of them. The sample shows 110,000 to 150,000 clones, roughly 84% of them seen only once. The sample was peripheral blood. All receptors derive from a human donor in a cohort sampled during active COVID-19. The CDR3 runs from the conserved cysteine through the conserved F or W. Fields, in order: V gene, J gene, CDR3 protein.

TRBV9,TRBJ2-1,CASSITGTTYNEQFF
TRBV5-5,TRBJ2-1,CASSLYLTGSSYNEQFF
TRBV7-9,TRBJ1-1,CASSALGGNTEAFF
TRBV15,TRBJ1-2,CATSRDRGGREGGYTF
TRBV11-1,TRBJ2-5,CASRPQNQETQYF
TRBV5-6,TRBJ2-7,CASSAGRGMSEQYF
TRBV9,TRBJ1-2,CASSVGGIGDYGYTF
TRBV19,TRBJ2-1,CASSLQVTAEQFF
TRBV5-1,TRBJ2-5,CASSSGTGGRETQYF
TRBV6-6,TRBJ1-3,CASSYSPGNTIYF
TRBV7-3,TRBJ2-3,CASSLRRASGRADTQYF
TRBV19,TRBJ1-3,CASSRTGVGGNTIYF
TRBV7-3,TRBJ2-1,CASSLVTSGRGSYNEQFF
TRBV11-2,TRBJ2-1,CASSRLTTASNEQFF
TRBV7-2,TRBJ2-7,CASSLNGGGYYEQYF
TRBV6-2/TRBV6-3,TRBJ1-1,CASSADSSTEAFF
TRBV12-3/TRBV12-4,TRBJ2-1,CASSWSNSGEQFF
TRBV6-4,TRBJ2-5,CASSPGLGSGETQYF
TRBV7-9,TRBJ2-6,CASSRNAGGAFSGANVLTF
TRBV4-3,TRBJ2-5,CASSQGSGRAEETQYF
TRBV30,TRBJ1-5,CAWSVRGISNQPQHF
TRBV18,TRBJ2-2,CASSPRTENTGELFF
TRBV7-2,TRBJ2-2,CASSKNSLNTGELFF
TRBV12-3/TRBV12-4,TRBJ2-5,CASSFRGTETQYF
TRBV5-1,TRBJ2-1,CASSLRDSYNEQFF
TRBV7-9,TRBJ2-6,CASSQYPGQGDSGANVLTF
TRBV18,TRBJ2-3,CASSLLQGTDTQYF
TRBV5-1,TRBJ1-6,CASSPTGVGLSNSPLHF
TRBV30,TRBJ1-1,CAWRNSMNTEAFF
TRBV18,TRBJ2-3,CASSTSTDTQYF
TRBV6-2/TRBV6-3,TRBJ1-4,CASSYLQGTNEKLFF
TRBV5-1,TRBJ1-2,CASSTPGGYGYTF
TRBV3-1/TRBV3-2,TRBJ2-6,CASSQVPTGANVLTF
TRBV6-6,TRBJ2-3,CASSLLMDTQYF
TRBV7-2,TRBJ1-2,CASSFPGTSLSAGYTF